This is a list of T cell receptor beta chains from one sample in a study of cytomegalovirus exposure and HLA in healthy donors. Here immunoSEQ multiplex PCR was the method, and the copy in TCRdb shows in-frame clones only, minus some. The sample comprises over 120,000 clones, around 80% of which are singletons, and 4.5% rests with the top ten. The sample consisted of PBMCs. All receptors derive from a man in his forties or fifties in good health and CMV-seronegative. Both conserved end residues are part of each CDR3. The order of the fields is clone size, V gene, D gene, J gene, CDR3 DNA, CDR3 protein. A D gene is named only where the DNA matches it firmly. Not every row has a clone size; where given, it reads once, few, many or a size class.

>NA|TRBV28|TRBD2|TRBJ2-3
TGTGCCAGCAGTTTACCAAGGACTAGGGCGGCTAGCACAGATACGCAGTATTTT
CASSLPRTRAASTDTQYF
>NA|TRBV7-2|NA|TRBJ2-2
TGTGCCAGCAGCCAAGCGGTGGAGCTGTTTTTT
CASSQAVELFF
>few|TRBV7-8|TRBD1|TRBJ1-4
TGTGCCAGCAGCTTAGGGACAGGGTCCCAGGAAAAACTGTTTTTT
CASSLGTGSQEKLFF
>few|TRBV27|TRBD2|TRBJ2-3
TGTGCCAGCGGACCGTTGGGGGGGTCCACAGATACGCAGTATTTT
CASGPLGGSTDTQYF
>NA|TRBV10-2|NA|TRBJ2-2
TGCGCCAGCAGTGGATGGAGTCTAGAGAACACCGGGGAGCTGTTTTTT
CASSGWSLENTGELFF
>few|TRBV19|NA|TRBJ2-3
TGTGCCAGTAGCACCACTGCGGCAGCAGATACGCAGTATTTT
CASSTTAAADTQYF
>NA|TRBV5-4|NA|TRBJ1-6
TGTGCCAGCAGCTCCACAGGGAATTCACATTCACCCCTCCACTTT
CASSSTGNSHSPLHF
>few|TRBV19|TRBD1|TRBJ2-5
TGTGCCAGTAGTACACGGGACAGACCCCAAGAGACCCAGTACTTC
CASSTRDRPQETQYF
>NA|TRBV28|NA|TRBJ2-7
TGTGCCAGCAGTTTTAGGAGGGGGCAAGGCTACGAGCAGTACTTC
CASSFRRGQGYEQYF
>NA|TRBV10-2|NA|TRBJ1-3
TGCGCCAGCAGTGGGAGCTCTGGAAACACCATATATTTT
CASSGSSGNTIYF
>NA|TRBV19|TRBD2|TRBJ2-3
TGTGCCAGTAGTAGCGGGGGGGATACGCAGTATTTT
CASSSGGDTQYF
>NA|TRBV28|NA|TRBJ2-7
TGTGCCAGCAGTATGACCCAGGGTGGGCAGTACTTC
CASSMTQGGQYF
>NA|TRBV4-2|TRBD2|TRBJ2-1
TGTGCCAGCAGTCAAGGAACTAGCGGGGGGGGACGCTTTAACAATGAGCAGTTCTTC
CASSQGTSGGGRFNNEQFF
>NA|TRBV2|NA|TRBJ1-5
TGTGCCAGCAGTGAAAGGGGGTATCAGCCCCAGCATTTT
CASSERGYQPQHF
>NA|TRBV11-2|TRBD1|TRBJ1-1
TGTGCCAGCAGCTTGAAGACAGGGCTGGCGAACACTGAAGCTTTCTTT
CASSLKTGLANTEAFF
>NA|TRBV2|TRBD2|TRBJ2-5
TGTGCCAGCAGTGAAACGGGACGGGGGGGCCACGAGACCCAGTACTTC
CASSETGRGGHETQYF